This T cell receptor (beta chain) comes out of a study of beta chain features in type 1 diabetes. After removal of 7 bases from V and 7 bases from J, the junction contained 12 bases not matched to a gene. The CDR3 consists of 14 residues. Looked up from germline, CDR1 is SGHRS and CDR2 is YFSETQ. Study-level points and caveats: Sequencing the cDNA could make cells with high TCR expression show up more than they should.

Notes on this clone: Its antigen is currently unknown.

Of the isolated RNA, all was reverse transcribed, and so the sequenced material was expressed TCRB transcripts. The method was immunoSEQ multiplex PCR; TCRdb's version includes in-frame clones alone and lacks a portion of them. The sample consists of roughly 140,000 clones, roughly 8.1% of them appearing once. Sequencing was done on a sample of central memory CD4+ T cells from blood. The sequence derives from a young man in good health. This rearrangement joins TRBV5-1 to TRBJ2-7; TRBD2 matches 9 bases. CDR3 region: CASGPGTSLGEQYF. The CDR3 DNA reads TGCGCCAGCGGGCCCGGGACTAGCTTAGGGGAGCAGTACTTC.